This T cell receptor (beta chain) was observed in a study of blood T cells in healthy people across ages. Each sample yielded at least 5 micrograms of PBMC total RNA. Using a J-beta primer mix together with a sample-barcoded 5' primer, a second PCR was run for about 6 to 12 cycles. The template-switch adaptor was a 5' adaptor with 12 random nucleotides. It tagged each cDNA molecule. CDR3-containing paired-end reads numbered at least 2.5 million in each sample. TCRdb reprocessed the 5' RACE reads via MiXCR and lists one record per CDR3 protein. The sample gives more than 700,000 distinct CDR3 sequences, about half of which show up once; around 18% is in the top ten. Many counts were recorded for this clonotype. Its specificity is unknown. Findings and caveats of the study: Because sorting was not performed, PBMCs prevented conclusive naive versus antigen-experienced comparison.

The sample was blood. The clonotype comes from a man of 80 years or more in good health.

In DNA form, the CDR3 reads TGTGCCAGCAGCCCAAGCGGGGGGTATGAGCAGTTCTTC. Its translation: CASSPSGGYEQFF. The V and J genes are TRBV7-2 and TRBJ2-1; TRBD2 matches 9 bases. The CDR3 is made up of 13 amino acids. From germline, CDR1 is SGHTA and CDR2 FQGNSA. V dropped 5 bases and J dropped 8; count of bases not matched to a gene: 4.